This T cell receptor (beta chain) was profiled in a study of OX40 agonist ivuxolimab in advanced cancers. In the study overall: The costimulatory receptor OX40 (CD134) was targeted by ivuxolimab, a fully human IgG2 agonistic monoclonal antibody. Patients were allowed to have had prior anti-PD-1, anti-PD-L1 or anti-CTLA-4 therapy, and approximately 40% of the dose-escalation patients had previously received checkpoint inhibitors. The dose-escalation cohort was about 83% male with a mean age of approximately 60 years, ranging from about 20 to 85. The point of sequencing TCRbeta in the periphery was to test whether ivuxolimab changed TCR sequence diversity and drove clonal T-cell expansion. Of the roughly 51 patients in dose escalation, about 20 had hepatocellular carcinoma, roughly 15 had melanoma, 9 had renal cell carcinoma and 9 had head and neck cancer. Three dose-escalation patients achieved partial responses, one with hepatocellular carcinoma and two with cutaneous melanoma. Intravenous ivuxolimab was administered to patients every 2 weeks at six dose levels: 0.01, 0.1, 0.3, 1.5, 3 and 10 mg/kg. The monotherapy dose-escalation portion (N ≈ 56 patients) of the phase I ivuxolimab trial is reported in the paper.

Regarding this clone: Its antigen is still unknown. No much larger clone is present one base from it, and per-base qualities are unavailable.

The trial excluded patients who had a history of autoimmune disease or who were on systemic immunosuppression. Peripheral blood for TCR sequencing was drawn from every dose cohort at baseline, at cycle 4 day 1 and at cycle 7 day 1. The samples were drawn from a first-in-human, open-label, multicenter phase I dose-escalation trial of ivuxolimab. The trial enrolled adults with locally advanced or metastatic head and neck squamous cell, hepatocellular, melanoma or renal cell carcinoma. Before TCR sequencing, CD4+ T cells and CD8+ T cells from peripheral blood were sorted into separate populations. Overall results and qualifications from the work: At doses of 0.1 to 3.0 mg/kg, clonal expansion of both CD4+ and CD8+ blood T cells was observed from baseline to week 6. The antigen specificity of the peripheral T cells that underwent clonal expansion was not determined. Low levels of normalized T-cell clonal expansion were also shown by some nonresponding patients. After ivuxolimab, expanded clones were on average more numerous among CD8+ T cells than among CD4+ T cells. In the 0.1-3.0 mg/kg groups, partial responders were among the patients with the lowest normalized peripheral clonal expansion, particularly in CD8+ T cells.

Genomic DNA was isolated from the sorted cells so that the TCRbeta CDR3 region could be sequenced. The immunoSEQ Assay was used to sequence the TCRbeta CDR3 regions. TCRdb obtained this table from immuneACCESS and retained in-frame rearrangements with V and J assigned. These tables miss some clones; where compared with another copy, unresolved V genes account for less than half of the shortfall, and the remainder is unexplained. The sample table records about 100,000 clones; 84% of these occur just once. Roughly 5.5% of the sample rests with the top ten. V is cut by 2 bases and J by 2 bases, and the space between the germline ends is 10 bases. CDR1 and CDR2, looked up from the germline V gene, are SGHRS and YFSETQ. From its cysteine to its phenylalanine, the CDR3 spans 14 amino acids. Only CDR3 DNA is held: 42 bases, read in frame from base 1.

The clonotype was recovered from an adult with an advanced solid tumor such as melanoma, head and neck, liver or kidney cancer. The input for sequencing was CD4+ or CD8+ T cells sorted from blood, taken in a trial of the OX40 agonist ivuxolimab. The chain is assembled from TRBV5-1 and TRBJ1-2; the D gene cannot be named for sure. The CDR3 loop reads CASSLRVPNYGYTF. In nucleotide form, the sequence is TGCGCCAGCAGCTTAAGGGTCCCCAACTATGGCTACACCTTC.